Listed below are T cell receptor beta chains from one sample, sequenced in a study of T cell changes during pregnancy in multiple sclerosis. Only in-frame clones appear in the TCRdb table, and some are missing; sequencing was by immunoSEQ multiplex PCR. The table lists more than 55,000 clones, about nine tenths of them singletons. The sample consisted of peripheral blood, taken in the third trimester of pregnancy. The receptors here all came from a female donor in good health, enrolled as a control in a pregnancy study. CDR3s include the opening cysteine and the closing phenylalanine or tryptophan. The order of the fields is clone size, J gene, V gene, D gene, CDR3 protein, CDR3 DNA. The D gene is left open where the match is weak. Size tells how often a clone was seen (once, few, many) or the class of an expanded clone, and some rows leave it out.

>-|TRBJ1-2|TRBV21-1|-
CASSTPAQGASGGYTF
TGTGCCAGCAGCACACCAGCACAGGGGGCTTCAGGTGGCTACACCTTC
>once|TRBJ2-2|TRBV5-1|-
CASSPGLYTGELFF
TGCGCCAGCAGCCCGGGACTCTACACCGGGGAGCTGTTTTTT
>-|TRBJ1-1|TRBV19|-
CASSIGALTEAFF
TGTGCCAGTAGTATTGGGGCGCTAACTGAAGCTTTCTTT
>-|TRBJ1-1|TRBV29-1|TRBD1
CSVRQGGGTEAFF
TGCAGCGTGCGACAGGGAGGCGGCACTGAAGCTTTCTTT
>-|TRBJ2-3|TRBV4-1|-
CASSHPTRTDTQYF
TGCGCCAGCAGCCACCCGACTCGCACAGATACGCAGTATTTT
>-|TRBJ2-1|TRBV18|TRBD2
CASSQGLAFDNEQFF
TGTGCCAGCTCACAGGGACTAGCGTTCGACAATGAGCAGTTCTTC
>-|TRBJ1-1|TRBV11-2|-
CASSLSPGMNTEAFF
TGTGCCAGCAGCTTAAGTCCAGGCATGAACACTGAAGCTTTCTTT
>-|TRBJ1-2|TRBV10-3|-
CAISDDSSYGYTF
TGTGCCATCAGTGATGACAGCAGCTATGGCTACACCTTC
>-|TRBJ2-7|TRBV14|TRBD2
CASSQGGGLSYEQYF
TGTGCCAGCAGCCAAGGCGGGGGATTATCCTACGAGCAGTACTTC
>-|TRBJ2-4|TRBV19|-
CASSVPVAKNIQYF
TGTGCCAGTAGTGTCCCAGTAGCCAAAAACATTCAGTACTTC
>-|TRBJ1-1|TRBV30|TRBD1
CAWSVWPSQGTEAFF
TGTGCCTGGAGTGTATGGCCATCACAGGGGACTGAAGCTTTCTTT
>-|TRBJ2-7|TRBV4-3|TRBD2
CASSRSGAGGYEQYF
TGCGCCAGCAGCCGGTCAGGAGCGGGGGGCTACGAGCAGTACTTC
>-|TRBJ2-2|TRBV5-5|-
CASSFRSLNTGELFF
TGTGCCAGCAGCTTTCGGAGTTTGAACACCGGGGAGCTGTTTTTT
>-|TRBJ2-7|TRBV5-1|TRBD1
CASSLVQGAAEQYF
TGCGCCAGCAGCTTGGTTCAGGGGGCGGCGGAGCAGTACTTC
>-|TRBJ2-7|TRBV4-1|-
CASSPSPGGLYEQYF
TGCGCCAGCAGCCCCTCTCCGGGGGGCCTCTACGAGCAGTACTTC
>-|TRBJ1-2|TRBV4-3|-
CASSQDPTNNYGYTF
TGCGCCAGCAGCCAAGACCCCACAAATAACTATGGCTACACCTTC
>-|TRBJ2-7|TRBV4-3|-
CASSQDGTHEQYF
TGCGCCAGCAGCCAAGATGGCACCCACGAGCAGTACTTC
>once|TRBJ1-4|TRBV6-5|TRBD1
CATGDRASGKLFF
TGTGCCACCGGGGACAGGGCGTCGGGAAAACTGTTTTTT
>-|TRBJ2-3|TRBV21-1|-
CASSPRGTGGTDTQYF
TGTGCCAGCAGCCCCCGTGGGACAGGGGGTACGGATACGCAGTATTTT
>-|TRBJ2-3|TRBV25-1|TRBD2
CASRSRRDYSTDTQYF
TGTGCCAGCAGATCCCGCCGGGACTACTCCACAGATACGCAGTATTTT
>-|TRBJ2-2|TRBV5-1|TRBD2
CASSTSGRTNTGELFF
TGCGCCAGCAGCACTAGCGGGAGGACTAACACCGGGGAGCTGTTTTTT
>-|TRBJ2-1|TRBV13|-
CASSLNTDNEQFF
TGTGCCAGCAGCTTAAACACCGACAATGAGCAGTTCTTC
>-|TRBJ1-2|TRBV18|-
CASSPGQGKAYGYTF
TGTGCCAGCTCACCGGGGCAGGGAAAAGCCTATGGCTACACCTTC
>-|TRBJ1-3|TRBV30|-
CAWSPLQGYGNTIYF
TGTGCCTGGAGTCCTCTACAGGGCTATGGAAACACCATATATTTT
>-|TRBJ2-3|TRBV5-1|TRBD2
CASSSIHPGLAGDTQYF
TGCGCCAGCAGCTCAATCCACCCGGGACTAGCGGGAGATACGCAGTATTTT
>-|TRBJ2-3|TRBV30|-
CAWKLEGLSTDTQYF
TGTGCCTGGAAGCTCGAGGGTTTAAGCACAGATACGCAGTATTTT
>once|TRBJ1-4|TRBV11-2|-
CASSLWGLQNEKLFF
TGTGCCAGCAGCTTGTGGGGGCTCCAAAATGAAAAACTGTTTTTT
>-|TRBJ1-2|TRBV30|-
CAWSVGQGYGYTF
TGTGCCTGGAGTGTCGGGCAGGGTTACGGCTACACCTTC
>once|TRBJ1-1|TRBV9|TRBD1
CASSVAQGVTSEAFF
TGTGCCAGCAGCGTAGCCCAGGGGGTGACGAGTGAAGCTTTCTTT
>-|TRBJ2-3|TRBV7-9|-
CASSSEGRGDTQYF
TGTGCCAGCAGCTCGGAAGGACGGGGGGATACGCAGTATTTT
>-|TRBJ1-2|TRBV23-1|-
CASSHSKQQEGNYGYTF
TGCGCCAGCAGTCACTCAAAACAACAGGAGGGTAACTATGGCTACACCTTC
>-|TRBJ2-1|TRBV27|TRBD2
CASTINPDSGTRFGDEQFF
TGTGCCAGCACCATAAATCCCGATAGCGGGACCCGTTTCGGCGATGAGCAGTTCTTC
>-|TRBJ2-6|TRBV2|-
CASSEQGSGANVLTF
TGTGCCAGCAGTGAACAGGGGTCCGGGGCCAACGTCCTGACTTTC
>-|TRBJ1-5|TRBV5-8|-
CASDLQGSNQPQHF
TGTGCCAGCGATCTACAGGGAAGCAATCAGCCCCAGCATTTT
>-|TRBJ1-6|TRBV5-1|TRBD1
CASSPWTGGIENSPLHF
TGCGCCAGCAGCCCATGGACAGGGGGCATTGAGAATTCACCCCTCCACTTT
>-|TRBJ2-7|TRBV27|TRBD2
CASRSGVAGSEQYF
TGTGCCAGCAGGTCAGGGGTAGCGGGATCCGAGCAGTACTTC
>few|TRBJ2-5|TRBV10-3|-
CAIRSDSQETQYF
TGTGCCATCAGATCGGACAGCCAAGAGACCCAGTACTTC
>-|TRBJ2-3|TRBV18|TRBD1
CASSRGTATTSTDTQYF
TGTGCCAGCTCACGAGGGACAGCGACCACTAGCACAGATACGCAGTATTTT
>once|TRBJ1-2|TRBV7-9|TRBD1
CASSLAGQGAFEGYTF
TGTGCCAGCAGCTTAGCGGGACAGGGGGCGTTTGAAGGCTACACCTTC
>-|TRBJ1-1|TRBV5-1|-
CASSLGSTEAFF
TGCGCCAGCAGCTTGGGGAGCACTGAAGCTTTCTTT
>-|TRBJ2-7|TRBV14|-
CASSSRLVHEQYF
TGTGCCAGCAGCTCAAGACTCGTGCACGAGCAGTACTTC
>-|TRBJ2-7|TRBV2|TRBD2
CASTLTSGSYEQYF
TGTGCCAGCACCTTGACTAGCGGGAGCTACGAGCAGTACTTC
>-|TRBJ2-7|TRBV10-2|-
CASSRGPNYEQYF
TGCGCCAGCAGCCGCGGTCCCAACTACGAGCAGTACTTC
>-|TRBJ2-7|TRBV6-5|-
CASRPGRPLSAEQYF
TGTGCCAGCAGGCCGGGAAGGCCTCTGTCTGCCGAGCAGTACTTC
>-|TRBJ2-5|TRBV11-2|TRBD2
CASSLTGGLQETQYF
TGTGCCAGCAGCTTAACGGGGGGGCTCCAAGAGACCCAGTACTTC
>-|TRBJ1-2|TRBV6-5|TRBD1
CASRGTGGAGGYTF
TGTGCCAGCAGGGGAACAGGGGGCGCGGGAGGCTACACCTTC
>-|TRBJ2-1|TRBV19|-
CASSTGQPFPYNEQFF
TGTGCCAGTAGTACCGGACAGCCTTTTCCTTACAATGAGCAGTTCTTC
>-|TRBJ2-1|TRBV5-6|TRBD2
CASSEAGGPFLNEQFF
TGTGCCAGCAGTGAAGCGGGGGGGCCGTTTTTGAATGAGCAGTTCTTC
>-|TRBJ1-2|TRBV5-1|-
CASSLPDNYGYTF
TGCGCCAGCAGCTTGCCAGATAACTATGGCTACACCTTC
>-|TRBJ2-5|TRBV19|TRBD1
CASSPSTGWETQYF
TGTGCCAGTAGTCCCTCGACAGGGTGGGAGACCCAGTACTTC
>-|TRBJ2-7|TRBV5-1|-
CASSFTSTEQYF
TGCGCCAGCAGCTTTACTAGTACCGAGCAGTACTTC
>-|TRBJ2-7|TRBV5-1|TRBD2
CASSFLAGRSGEQYF
TGCGCCAGCAGCTTCCTAGCGGGACGTTCGGGCGAGCAGTACTTC
>-|TRBJ2-5|TRBV7-9|-
CASSYNSWETQYF
TGTGCCAGCAGTTACAATAGCTGGGAGACCCAGTACTTC
>-|TRBJ1-4|TRBV11-3|-
CASSFTWGANEKLFF
TGTGCCAGCAGCTTCACCTGGGGGGCTAATGAAAAACTGTTTTTT
>-|TRBJ1-1|TRBV18|-
CASSPNRAMNTEAFF
TGTGCCAGCTCCCCCAACAGGGCCATGAACACTGAAGCTTTCTTT
>-|TRBJ2-3|TRBV5-1|-
CASSSALAASTDTQYF
TGCGCCAGCAGCTCGGCGCTGGCGGCTAGCACAGATACGCAGTATTTT
>-|TRBJ1-1|TRBV5-1|TRBD1
CASRRRTGGETEAFF
TGCGCCAGCAGGCGTCGGACAGGGGGTGAGACTGAAGCTTTCTTT